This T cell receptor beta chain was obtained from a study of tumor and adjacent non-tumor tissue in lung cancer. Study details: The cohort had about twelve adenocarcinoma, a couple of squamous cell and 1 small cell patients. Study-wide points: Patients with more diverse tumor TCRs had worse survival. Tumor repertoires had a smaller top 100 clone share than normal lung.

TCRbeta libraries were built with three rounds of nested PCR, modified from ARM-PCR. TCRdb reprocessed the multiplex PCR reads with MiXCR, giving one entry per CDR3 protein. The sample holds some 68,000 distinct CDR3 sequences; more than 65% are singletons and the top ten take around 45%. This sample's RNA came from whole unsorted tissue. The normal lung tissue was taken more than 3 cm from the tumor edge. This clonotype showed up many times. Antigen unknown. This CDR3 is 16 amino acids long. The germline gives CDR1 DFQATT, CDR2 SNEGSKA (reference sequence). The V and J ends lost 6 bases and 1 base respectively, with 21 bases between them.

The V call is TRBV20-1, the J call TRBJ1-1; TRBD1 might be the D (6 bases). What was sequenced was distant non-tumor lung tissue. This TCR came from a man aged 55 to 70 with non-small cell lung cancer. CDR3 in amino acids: CSANDGRGRANTEAFF. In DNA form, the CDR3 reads TGCAGTGCGAACGATGGCAGGGGTAGGGCGAACACTGAAGCTTTCTTT.